The T cell receptor beta chain under discussion was sequenced for a study of blood T cell repertoires in COVID-19. Study-level information: Material from acute and convalescent COVID-19 was sourced from the United States, Italy and Spain.

Authors' processing steps: Scientists estimated how many nucleated cells there were by amplifying reference gene primers. Measured with immunoSEQ multiplex PCR; TCRdb has only the in-frame clones, and not every one. V and J calls and clone size are those listed in that table; D and trimming were worked out from the DNA. The sample has 310,000 or so clones, around 86% seen once. Germline V gene data show CDR1 as MNHNS and CDR2 as SASEGT. CDR3 length: 13 amino acids. Trimming cost V 5 bases and J 5 bases, with 12 bases left between them. This chain joins TRBV6-1 and TRBJ1-1; D might be TRBD1 (6 bases). Sequencing input: peripheral blood. The receptor's source is a man aged 50-60 years with active or convalescent COVID-19. The DNA of the CDR3 is TGTGCCAGCAGTTGGGACACTTTGACTGAAGCTTTCTTT. Encoded protein: CASSWDTLTEAFF.